This T cell receptor beta chain was sequenced during a study of regulatory T cells in long-lasting Graves disease. Study summary: Persistence in Graves' disease denoted antithyroid drug use beyond 5 years alongside positive TSH receptor antibodies. General study findings and limits: The persistent group shared some 2,700 public clonotypes, more than the approximately 890 shared by new patients. Persistent disease was characterized by preferential usage of TRBV28, TRBJ1-2 and TRBJ2-5. Persistent-disease Graves' patients showed less TCR diversity than new cases.

The length of the CDR3 is 15 residues. Germline CDR1 and CDR2: KGHDR and SFDVKD. V was pared by 3 bases and J by 7 bases, with 5 bases of the junction left unmatched. This clonotype has ten or more counts. Its antigen remains unidentified. As for time point: persistent/refractory GD, antithyroid drugs over 5 years with positive TRAb. The TCR library was prepared using RNA isolated from PBMCs. CDR3 regions were amplified by Arm-PCR using iRepertoire HTBI primers to build TCR beta libraries. TCRdb re-called the multiplex PCR reads with MiXCR, one entry per CDR3 protein. The data show some 450,000 distinct CDR3 sequences, around a quarter seen once.

The source is a female donor with Graves disease. Here the sequenced sample was peripheral blood mononuclear cells (PBMCs), taken when the disease was refractory, from a patient treated with antithyroid drugs. This chain connects TRBV24-1 to TRBJ1-4, with 9 bases that match TRBD1. Written as DNA, the CDR3 is TGTGCCACCAGTGATCCGACAGGGGGTGGTGAAAAACTGTTTTTT. It is translated as CATSDPTGGGEKLFF.